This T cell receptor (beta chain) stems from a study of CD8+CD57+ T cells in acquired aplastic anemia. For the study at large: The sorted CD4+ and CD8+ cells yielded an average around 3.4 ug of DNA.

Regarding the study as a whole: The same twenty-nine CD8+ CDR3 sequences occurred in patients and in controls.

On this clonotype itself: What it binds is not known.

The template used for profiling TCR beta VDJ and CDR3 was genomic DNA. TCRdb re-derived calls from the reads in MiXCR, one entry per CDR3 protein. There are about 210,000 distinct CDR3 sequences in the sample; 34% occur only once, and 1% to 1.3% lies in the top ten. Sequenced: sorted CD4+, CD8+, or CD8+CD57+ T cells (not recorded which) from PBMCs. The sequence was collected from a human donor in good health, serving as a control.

The CDR3 sequence: CASSPRLGSGRFQETQYF. The CDR3 nucleotides read TGTGCCAGCAGCCCCCGGCTGGGGAGCGGGAGGTTTCAAGAGACCCAGTACTTC. J is TRBJ2-5 and V is TRBV11-1, with 9 nucleotides matching TRBD2. The trim removed 5 bases at V and 2 bases at J, leaving 15 bases unmatched. Per germline, CDR1 SGHAT and CDR2 FQDESV (reference sequence). The CDR3 sequence is 18 residues long.